Following are 27 T cell receptor beta chains from one sample sequenced in a study of T cell repertoires in cytomegalovirus infection. One entry per CDR3 protein, called by TCRdb with MiXCR from the reads. The data show around 450,000 distinct CDR3 sequences, roughly 10% seen once. The sequencing input was PBMCs. All receptors come from a human donor in good health (CMV status not recorded). Some clones in this sample may be carry-over from other donors' samples.

This clonotype was detected ten times or more. The chain employs TRBV7-6 and TRBJ1-5, with a possible D match to TRBD1 (5 bases). Germline assignment: CDR1 SGHVS and CDR2 FNYEAQ. The CDR3 is made up of 15 amino acids. With 2 bases removed from V and 6 bases from J, the gap between germline ends came to 14 bases. The CDR3 region has the DNA TGTGCCAGCAGCTTAAGCCCGGGACCAGGTCAGCCCCAGCATTTT. This gives the protein CASSLSPGPGQPQHF. The full variable domain, with the rest looked up from reference TRBV7-6 and TRBJ1-5, is GAGVSQSPRYKVTKRGQDVALRCDPISGHVSLYWYRQALGQGPEFLTYFNYEAQQDKSGLPNDRFSAERPEGSISTLTIQRTEQRDSAMYRCASSLSPGPGQPQHFGDGTRLSIL.

This clonotype was seen many times. The chain is built from TRBV6-5 and TRBJ2-2; D gene ambiguous. The germline V gene encodes CDR1 MNHEY and CDR2 SVGAGI. Between the trimmed V and J ends, which lost 0 bases and 7 bases, there was a span of 15 bases. This CDR3 has 16 amino acids. CDR3 sequence (DNA): TGTGCCAGCAGTTACTCCGTAAAGCCCCCGGGCGGGGAGCTGTTTTTT. Its protein is CASSYSVKPPGGELFF.

This clonotype was recorded many times. The rearrangement joins TRBV7-9 to TRBJ1-4; the D is unclear. Germline V lookup: CDR1 SEHNR, CDR2 FQNEAQ (reference sequence). V shed 5 bases and J shed 7 bases, with 14 bases lying between them. This CDR3 spans 14 amino acids. In DNA form, the CDR3 reads TGTGCCAGCAGCGGACGATGGACGAGTGAAAAACTGTTTTTT. It specifies CASSGRWTSEKLFF.

This clonotype was counted many times. The V gene is TRBV7-9, the J gene TRBJ2-5; D unresolved. The V gene lost 5 bases and the J gene lost 5 bases, with 21 bases spanning the gap. This CDR3 is 16 amino acids long. Germline V CDR1 and CDR2: SEHNR, FQNEAQ (reference sequence). Here the CDR3 reads CASSHGAGRGWETQYF. Here the CDR3 DNA reads TGTGCCAGCAGCCACGGAGCAGGCCGAGGTTGGGAGACCCAGTACTTC.

This clonotype has a count of ten or more. This chain connects TRBV11-2 to TRBJ1-2; D is unclear. The CDR3 extends over 13 amino acids. In germline, CDR1 is SGHAT, CDR2 FQNNGV. V was pared by 5 bases and J by 7 bases, with 14 bases between. Here the CDR3 DNA reads TGTGCCAGCAGCCACCCAGCGACTCCTGGCTACACCTTC. This gives the protein CASSHPATPGYTF.

In this sample, this clonotype turned up many times. This rearrangement joins TRBV12-5 to TRBJ2-3, with 7 bases lining up with TRBD1. The CDR3 is 14 amino acids. Germline CDR1 reads LGHNT; CDR2 reads FRNRAP. V dropped 7 bases and J dropped 5; count of bases not matched to a gene: 9. CDR3 protein: CASEKGGKKDTQYF. The CDR3 DNA is TGTGCTAGTGAGAAAGGGGGCAAGAAAGATACGCAGTATTTT.

This clonotype was seen at least ten times. The gene calls are TRBV15 and TRBJ2-5; weak D call: TRBD2 (6 bases). The CDR3 is made up of 15 amino acids. V was trimmed by 1 base and J by 3 bases, leaving 12 bases between them. Germline loops: CDR1 LNHNV, CDR2 YYDKDF (reference sequence). The DNA of the CDR3 is TGTGCCACCAGCAGAGGGAGGGCTGTTAAAGAGACCCAGTACTTC. It codes for CATSRGRAVKETQYF.

This clonotype was seen ten or more times. The V gene is TRBV11-2, the J gene TRBJ1-1; no firm D call. V lost 5 bases to trimming and J lost 7 bases, with 20 bases between them. This CDR3 comprises 15 residues. The germline V gene encodes CDR1 SGHAT and CDR2 FQNNGV. Here the CDR3 reads CASSPSRTDRFEAFF. The CDR3 DNA follows: TGTGCCAGCAGCCCCTCCCGGACGGATAGGTTTGAAGCTTTCTTT.

This clonotype was observed many times. This chain connects TRBV10-3 to TRBJ2-2; possibly TRBD2 for D (5 bases). V lost 5 bases and J 8 bases, leaving 15 bases between the germline ends. The CDR3 extends over 14 amino acids. The germline V gene has CDR1 ENHRY and CDR2 SYGVKD. This CDR3 reads CAISPRETTGELFF. CDR3 coding DNA: TGTGCCATCAGTCCAAGGGAGACAACTGGGGAGCTGTTTTTT.

The chain is built from TRBV15 and TRBJ2-2; the D is unclear. This CDR3 is built from 14 residues. The germline CDR1 and CDR2 sequences are LNHNV and YYDKDF (reference sequence). V was cut by 0 bases and J by 11 bases, with 13 bases left in between. CDR3 DNA sequence: TGTGCCACCAGCAGAGATATTACGACCCGAGAGCTGTTTTTT. Residues: CATSRDITTRELFF.

Many counts were recorded for this clonotype. The V and J genes are TRBV7-3 and TRBJ1-1, with TRBD1 as a possible D gene (5 bases). The V end lost 1 base, the J end lost 4 bases, and 13 bases lay between the germline ends. The CDR3 totals 15 residues. CDR1 and CDR2 (germline): SGHTA, FQGTGA. Here the CDR3 DNA reads TGTGCCAGCAGCTTAATGGGGGGGTTGACCACTGAAGCTTTCTTT. This gives the protein CASSLMGGLTTEAFF.

This clonotype was picked up many times. This chain uses TRBV7-9 with TRBJ2-4; 7 positions agree with TRBD2. Per the germline V gene, CDR1 is SEHNR and CDR2 is FQNEAQ (reference sequence). CDR3 length equals 19 residues. With V trimmed by 5 bases and J by 0 bases, 16 bases remained unmatched. CDR3: CASSLPTSHTTLAKNIQYF. DNA of the CDR3: TGTGCCAGCAGCCTGCCGACTAGCCACACAACTCTAGCCAAAAACATTCAGTACTTC.

J is TRBJ1-5 and V is TRBV19; D possibly corresponds to TRBD1 (6 bases). The CDR3 length is 16 residues. Trimming stripped 5 bases from V and 5 bases from J, with 19 bases between. Germline V gene data show CDR1 as LNHDA and CDR2 as SQIVND (reference sequence). DNA of the CDR3: TGTGCCAGTAGTCCAGGACAGCCTATACGTTATCAGCCCCAGCATTTT. Amino acids: CASSPGQPIRYQPQHF.

The rearrangement joins TRBV4-2 to TRBJ1-6; D ambiguous. Per germline, CDR1 LGHNA and CDR2 YNFKEQ. The CDR3 has 14 amino acids. The V and J ends lost 0 bases and 9 bases respectively, with 9 bases between them. The CDR3 sequence is CASSQELAISPLHF. In DNA, the CDR3 is TGTGCCAGCAGCCAAGAACTGGCCATTTCACCCCTCCACTTT.

This clonotype was seen repeatedly, ten times or more. The chain recombines TRBV24-1 with TRBJ2-4; D unresolved. Trimming took off 3 bases at V and 0 bases at J, with 8 bases between the two ends. CDR1 and CDR2 from the germline V gene are KGHDR and SFDVKD. The CDR3 is made up of 15 amino acids. CDR3 amino acids: CATSDIRLAKNIQYF. As DNA, the CDR3 is TGTGCCACCAGTGATATTAGGTTAGCCAAAAACATTCAGTACTTC.

This clonotype was seen ten or more times. V gene TRBV11-3 combines with J gene TRBJ2-1; TRBD2 might be the D (5 bases). Trimming stripped 3 bases from V and 10 bases from J, with 13 bases between. CDR1 and CDR2 from the germline V gene are SGHNT and YENEEA. This CDR3 region has 13 residues. The CDR3 reads CASSFAGDREQFF. The CDR3 coding sequence is TGTGCCAGCAGCTTCGCGGGTGACCGGGAGCAGTTCTTC. Filled out from reference TRBV11-3 and TRBJ2-1, the complete variable domain reads EAGVVQSPRYKIIEKKQPVAFWCNPISGHNTLYWYLQNLGQGPELLIRYENEEAVDDSQLPKDRFSAERLKGVDSTLKIQPAELGDSAVYLCASSFAGDREQFFGPGTRLTVL.

This clonotype was observed at least ten times. This CDR3 reads CASSLGWTGNTGELFF. DNA for the CDR3: TGTGCCAGCAGCTTAGGCTGGACAGGGAACACCGGGGAGCTGTTTTTT. V gene TRBV11-3 combines with J gene TRBJ2-2; TRBD1 agrees at 7 bases. CDR1 is SGHNT and CDR2 is YENEEA in the germline V gene. V shed 1 base and J 1 base; nucleotides not matched to a gene: 3. The CDR3 runs 16 residues.

This clonotype was counted ten times or more. V and J are TRBV7-3 and TRBJ2-1; 7 bases are shared with TRBD1. The germline V gene has CDR1 SGHTA and CDR2 FQGTGA. Losses at the gene ends were 1 base for V and 7 bases for J; bases not matched to a gene: 4. The CDR3 totals 14 residues. The CDR3 spells CASSLRQGRNEQFF. In DNA form, the CDR3 reads TGTGCCAGCAGCTTAAGACAGGGAAGGAATGAGCAGTTCTTC.

The chain couples TRBV3-1 to TRBJ1-5; weak D call: TRBD1 (5 bases). V gave up 4 bases and J gave up 2 bases, with 12 bases separating them. The germline V gene encodes CDR1 LGHDT and CDR2 YNNKEL (reference sequence). This CDR3 spans 15 amino acids. This CDR3 is CASSRRPGGNQPQHF. The CDR3 coding sequence is TGTGCCAGCAGCCGTCGGCCGGGGGGCAATCAGCCCCAGCATTTT.

This clonotype came up many times. This chain connects TRBV7-8 to TRBJ1-4; 7 bases fit TRBD1. The CDR3 sequence is 16 residues long. Germline V gene data show CDR1 as SGHVS and CDR2 as FQNEAQ. Trimming removed 5 bases from V and 4 bases from J; junction bases left unmatched: 10. CDR3 sequence (DNA): TGTGCCAGCAGCCACCTCCGGGACAGTGTTAATGAAAAACTGTTTTTT. This encodes CASSHLRDSVNEKLFF.

The table lists this clonotype with many counts. The chain carries TRBV7-9 and TRBJ2-7; 8 bases map to TRBD1. Germline CDR1 and CDR2: SEHNR and FQNEAQ (reference sequence). CDR3 length: 16 residues. The trim removed 5 bases at V and 3 bases at J, leaving 12 bases unmatched. DNA for the CDR3: TGTGCCAGCAGCGTAGACAGGGGACATTCATTCTACGAGCAGTACTTC. This translates into CASSVDRGHSFYEQYF.

Of note for this clonotype: This may arise from a read error, as a much more abundant clone is one base away. The V call is TRBV5-6, the J call TRBJ1-2; TRBD1 matches at 7 bases. Germline CDR1 SGHDT, CDR2 YYEEEE. With 4 bases clipped from V and 2 bases from J, the junction kept 20 bases outside the gene matches. CDR3 length equals 19 residues. The CDR3 bases are TGTGCCAGCAGCCGTTACTCTGGGATAGGGGGCCATGGAAACTATGGCTACACCTTC. Its translation: CASSRYSGIGGHGNYGYTF.

The sample holds a few counts of this clonotype. The gene calls are TRBV7-3 and TRBJ2-3; 10 nucleotides match TRBD2. The CDR3 contains 14 residues. After removal of 5 bases from V and 5 bases from J, the junction contained 4 bases not matched to a gene. From germline, CDR1 is SGHTA and CDR2 FQGTGA. The CDR3 is CASSRSSGRDTQYF. The CDR3 DNA reads TGTGCCAGCAGCCGTTCTAGCGGGAGAGATACGCAGTATTTT.

This clonotype was picked up a small number of times. This rearrangement joins TRBV27 to TRBJ1-2; TRBD1 matches at 9 bases. Per the germline V gene, CDR1 is MNHEY and CDR2 is SMNVEV (reference sequence). Trimming at V came to 6 bases and at J to 2 bases, leaving 4 bases not matched to a gene. The CDR3 sequence is 14 residues long. DNA of the CDR3: TGTGCCAGCAGGCTTGGGACAGGGAACTATGGCTACACCTTC. Translating it yields CASRLGTGNYGYTF.

This clonotype showed up many times. The chain's CDR3 is CASSSGLSPDTQYF. CDR3 nucleotides: TGTGCCAGCAGCTCCGGCCTATCCCCAGATACGCAGTATTTT. The chain combines TRBV7-3 with TRBJ2-3, with unresolved D. Trimming stripped 4 bases from V and 4 bases from J, with 12 bases between. The germline gives CDR1 SGHTA, CDR2 FQGTGA. The CDR3 sequence is 14 residues long. The variable domain in full, with the rest retrieved from reference TRBV7-3 and TRBJ2-3, is GAGVSQTPSNKVTEKGKYVELRCDPISGHTALYWYRQSLGQGPEFLIYFQGTGAADDSGLPNDRFFAVRPEGSVSTLKIQRTERGDSAVYLCASSSGLSPDTQYFGPGTRLTVL.

This clonotype was recorded at least ten times. The rearrangement links TRBV5-5 to TRBJ2-7; 8 positions agree with TRBD1. The ends lost 4 bases at V and 6 bases at J; junction bases unmatched: 9. Germline V gene data show CDR1 as SGHKS and CDR2 as YYEKEE (reference sequence). The CDR3 spans 14 residues. The DNA of the CDR3 is TGTGCCAGCAGCGTGGACAGGGTGTTGGGCGAGCAGTACTTC. Translated, it gives CASSVDRVLGEQYF.

Many counts were recorded for this clonotype. The genes are TRBV18 and TRBJ2-2; D not certain. CDR1 and CDR2 (germline): KGHSH, LQKENI. V lost 0 bases, J lost 2 bases, and 4 bases lay in between. The length of the CDR3 is 14 residues. The CDR3 sequence: CASSPPLNTGELFF. CDR3 DNA sequence: TGTGCCAGCTCACCACCACTTAACACCGGGGAGCTGTTTTTT.